This TCR beta chain derives from a study of CXCR3-negative and CXCR3-positive naive CD8 T cells. In the study overall: Each library gave roughly 1.4 +/- 0.3 million of approximately 130 million TRB reads. Study-level findings and limits: Naive CXCR3-negative and CXCR3-positive cells had similar TRBV-TRBJ usage; memory differed. Partially decreased CXCR3 expression was recorded after cryopreservation, and fresh PBMCs were used in most assays. Both naive subsets showed comparably high diversity, and memory CD8+ cells showed much lower diversity.

Germline values: CDR1 SGHNT, CDR2 YENEEA. The CDR3 consists of 13 residues. The authors prepared UMI-labeled TRB cDNA libraries by 5' RACE. From its re-call of the 5' RACE reads, TCRdb lists each CDR3 protein once, without DNA. Recorded for this sample: tens of thousands of distinct CDR3 sequences. About this clonotype itself: Its antigen remains unknown.

The chain employs TRBV11-3 and TRBJ2-1. Material: memory CD8+ T cells from blood. This receptor was identified in a human donor in good health. Some clones in this sample may be carry-over from other donors' samples. This chain's CDR3 is CASSLDPANEQFF.